Below are 24 T cell receptor beta chains sequenced from a single sample in a study of cytomegalovirus exposure and HLA in healthy donors. The protocol was immunoSEQ multiplex PCR, while the TCRdb copy is restricted to in-frame clones and leaves out a portion. Seen here are 150,000 to 200,000 clones, approximately 96% observed once, and the top ten hold 0.8% to 1%. What was sequenced was PBMCs. Source of these receptors: a woman aged 18-29 years in good health and CMV-seronegative.

The chain combines TRBV6-6 with TRBJ2-3; tentative D call: TRBD1 (5 bases). This CDR3 region has 14 residues. The ends were cut back, 7 bases at V and 7 bases at J, with 18 bases in the middle. CDR1 MNHNY and CDR2 SVGAGI come from the germline V gene (reference sequence). The CDR3 spells CASMSGATRYTQYF. The CDR3 DNA sequence: TGTGCCAGCATGTCTGGGGCCACACGTTATACGCAGTATTTT.

As DNA, the CDR3 is TGTGCCAGCAGTTATAAAGGAGAAGCGGATCTCTACGAGCAGTACTTC. It codes for CASSYKGEADLYEQYF. This chain connects TRBV7-2 to TRBJ2-7, with D perhaps matching TRBD2 (5 bases). In germline, CDR1 is SGHTA, CDR2 FQGNSA. The V end was cut by 6 bases, the J end by 3 bases, with 21 bases between. The CDR3 has 16 amino acids.

V usage is TRBV5-1 and J usage is TRBJ2-5, with D maybe TRBD1 (6 bases). Germline CDR1 reads SGHRS; CDR2 reads YFSETQ. The CDR3 runs to 15 residues. V lost 4 bases and J lost 1, with 14 bases in between. In DNA, the CDR3 is TGCGCCAGCAGCCTCCAGACAGGCACCCAAGAGACCCAGTACTTC. This codes for CASSLQTGTQETQYF.

The CDR3 loop is CASSVDGAGSGTDTQYF. The CDR3 nucleotides are TGTGCCAGCAGCGTAGACGGGGCGGGGAGTGGCACAGATACGCAGTATTTT. The chain joins TRBV9 to TRBJ2-3; a possible D gene is TRBD2 (6 bases). Germline CDR1 is SGDLS and CDR2 is YYNGEE. With 0 bases removed from V and 1 base from J, the gap between germline ends came to 15 bases. The CDR3 spans 17 residues.

V and J are TRBV21-1 and TRBJ1-2; the table gives TRBD1 as D, unverified against the DNA. TRBV21-1 is flagged as a pseudogene. The CDR3 contains 18 residues. This CDR3 reads CASSNQPRDTHMDYGYTF. As DNA, the CDR3 is TGTGCCAGCAGCAACCAACCCCGGGACACCCACATGGACTATGGCTACACCTTC.

The genes are TRBV5-6 and TRBJ1-6; D perhaps matches TRBD1 (5 bases). The CDR3 is 12 amino acids. CDR1 SGHDT and CDR2 YYEEEE come from the germline V gene. Trimming removed 0 bases from V and 10 bases from J, with 5 bases in between. This CDR3 is CASSLEGSPLHF. CDR3 in DNA: TGTGCCAGCAGCTTGGAGGGGTCACCCCTCCACTTT.

Only one count was recorded for this clone. The chain carries TRBV11-1 and TRBJ2-1; D not certain. Trimming took off 5 bases at V and 0 bases at J, with 8 bases between the two ends. The germline V gene has CDR1 SGHAT and CDR2 FQDESV (reference sequence). The CDR3 loop spans 14 amino acids. The CDR3 spells CASSLQISYNEQFF. The CDR3 DNA is TGTGCCAGCAGCCTACAGATCTCCTACAATGAGCAGTTCTTC.

The J gene is TRBJ2-3, the V gene TRBV15; a possible D gene is TRBD2 (7 bases). Looked up from germline, CDR1 is LNHNV and CDR2 is YYDKDF (reference sequence). With 0 bases removed from V and 0 bases from J, the gap between germline ends came to 13 bases. The CDR3 spans 17 residues. The CDR3 protein is CATSRDRTGGSTDTQYF. Written as DNA, the CDR3 is TGTGCCACCAGCAGAGATCGGACGGGGGGCAGCACAGATACGCAGTATTTT. The full variable domain, in which reference TRBV15 and TRBJ2-3 provide the parts outside the CDR3, is DAMVIQNPRYQVTQFGKPVTLSCSQTLNHNVMYWYQQKSSQAPKLLFHYYDKDFNNEADTPDNFQSRRPNTSFCFLDIRSPGLGDTAMYLCATSRDRTGGSTDTQYFGPGTRLTVL.

The chain carries TRBV5-6 and TRBJ2-7; TRBD1 agrees at 7 bases. The trim removed 0 bases at V and 2 bases at J, leaving 5 bases unmatched. In germline, CDR1 is SGHDT, CDR2 YYEEEE. The CDR3 totals 15 residues. CDR3 sequence: CASSLDGTAAYEQYF. Here the CDR3 DNA reads TGTGCCAGCAGCTTGGATGGGACAGCGGCCTACGAGCAGTACTTC.

V usage is TRBV11-3 and J usage is TRBJ2-3; a possible D gene is TRBD2 (7 bases). Germline V gene sequence: CDR1 SGHNT, CDR2 YENEEA. Trimming left V 5 bases short and J 0 bases short, with 18 bases between. The CDR3 is made up of 17 amino acids. CDR3 amino acids: CASSGAGAASSTDTQYF. The CDR3 DNA reads TGTGCCAGCAGCGGCGCGGGGGCGGCATCTAGCACAGATACGCAGTATTTT.

The rearrangement uses TRBV4-2 and TRBJ2-4, with a possible D match to TRBD1 (6 bases). Germline CDR1 and CDR2: LGHNA and YNFKEQ. V lost 0 bases, J lost 3 bases, and 12 bases lay in between. The CDR3 contains 16 residues. The CDR3 protein is CASSQEWDTDKNIQYF. CDR3 coding DNA: TGTGCCAGCAGCCAAGAATGGGACACGGACAAAAACATTCAGTACTTC.

The chain employs TRBV29-1 and TRBJ2-1, with D tentatively TRBD1 (5 bases). There are 14 residues in the CDR3. Trimming removed 4 bases at V and 10 bases at J, with 20 bases between. Germline CDR1 reads SQVTM; CDR2 reads ANQGSEA. The CDR3 coding sequence is TGCAGCGTTGCTTCGTCTGGGGCCGGTCGCGAGCAGTTCTTC. This translates into CSVASSGAGREQFF.

The V and J genes are TRBV10-3 and TRBJ1-2; weak D call: TRBD1 (6 bases). The CDR3 covers 13 residues. Per germline, CDR1 ENHRY and CDR2 SYGVKD. V lost 4 bases to trimming and J lost 4 bases, with 10 bases between them. The CDR3 DNA reads TGTGCCATCAGTGTCAGGGGCGGCTATGGCTACACCTTC. It codes for CAISVRGGYGYTF.

This chain uses TRBV7-2 with TRBJ1-2; 7 nucleotides match TRBD1. V lost 5 bases and J lost 2; bases outside the gene matches: 11. The CDR3 is 16 residues long. Germline CDR1 and CDR2: SGHTA and FQGNSA. In DNA, the CDR3 is TGTGCCAGCAGCCCCACAGGGGCGCAAGGGAACTATGGCTACACCTTC. The encoded protein is CASSPTGAQGNYGYTF. The full variable domain, with the rest looked up from reference TRBV7-2 and TRBJ1-2, is GAGVSQSPSNKVTEKGKDVELRCDPISGHTALYWYRQSLGQGLEFLIYFQGNSAPDKSGLPSDRFSAERTGGSVSTLTIQRTQQEDSAVYLCASSPTGAQGNYGYTFGSGTRLTVV.

The chain joins TRBV18 to TRBJ2-7, with a weak D call TRBD1 (5 bases). V was cut by 1 base and J by 2 bases, with 9 bases left in between. Germline V gene lookup returns CDR1 KGHSH and CDR2 LQKENI. This CDR3 is 14 amino acids long. The CDR3 reads CASSPLGATYEQYF. CDR3 DNA sequence: TGTGCCAGCTCACCACTAGGGGCGACCTACGAGCAGTACTTC. Looking up the rest from reference TRBV18 and TRBJ2-7 gives the full variable domain: NAGVMQNPRHLVRRRGQEARLRCSPMKGHSHVYWYRQLPEEGLKFMVYLQKENIIDESGMPKERFSAEFPKEGPSILRIQQVVRGDSAAYFCASSPLGATYEQYFGPGTRLTVT.

The chain carries TRBV29-1 and TRBJ1-3; no definite D call. The CDR3 consists of 12 residues. Trimming took 0 bases from V and 9 from J, leaving 9 bases between them. In germline, CDR1 is SQVTM, CDR2 ANQGSEA. CDR3 loop: CSVEDGFGTIYF. DNA of the CDR3: TGCAGCGTTGAAGACGGTTTTGGCACCATATATTTT. Full variable domain (remainder filled in from reference TRBV29-1 and TRBJ1-3): SAVISQKPSRDICQRGTSLTIQCQVDSQVTMMFWYRQQPGQSLTLIATANQGSEATYESGFVIDKFPISRPNLTFSTLTVSNMSPEDSSIYLCSVEDGFGTIYFGEGSWLTVV.

Details on this clone: A read error may account for a junction end that differs from germline. The J gene is TRBJ2-1, the V gene TRBV7-9; weak D call: TRBD1 (5 bases). CDR3 size: 13 residues. CDR1 is SEHNR, CDR2 FQNEAQ, per germline (reference sequence). The CDR3 coding sequence is TGTGCCAGCAGCTTAACGGAAGACAGCAGGAATGTCTTC. Its translation: CASSLTEDSRNVF.

The chain joins TRBV6-1 to TRBJ1-4; no firm D call. The CDR3 covers 13 residues. The V gene lost 5 bases and the J gene lost 4 bases, with 8 bases spanning the gap. Per germline, CDR1 MNHNS and CDR2 SASEGT. The chain's CDR3 is CASSQANNEKLFF. In nucleotides, the CDR3 is TGTGCCAGCAGTCAGGCCAATAATGAAAAACTGTTTTTT.

The chain has TRBV27 and TRBJ2-1; TRBD2 agrees at 13 bases. Germline V gene data show CDR1 as MNHEY and CDR2 as SMNVEV (reference sequence). CDR3 length: 17 amino acids. The ends lost 8 bases at V and 1 base at J; junction bases unmatched: 8. CDR3 nucleotides: TGTGCCAGCGGAACTAGCGGGGGGGCCCAATCCTACAATGAGCAGTTCTTC. Protein product: CASGTSGGAQSYNEQFF.

The chain uses TRBV4-2 and TRBJ1-5; 8 bases are a match to TRBD1. With 5 bases clipped from V and 8 bases from J, the junction kept 8 bases outside the gene matches. There are 14 residues in the CDR3. Germline lookup yields CDR1 LGHNA and CDR2 YNFKEQ. The CDR3 loop reads CASSTYRGTEPQHF. For the CDR3, the DNA is TGTGCCAGCAGCACCTACAGGGGGACGGAGCCCCAGCATTTT.

This clone has just one count. The chain links TRBV6-1 to TRBJ1-4; unclear D gene. V lost 3 bases, J lost 8 bases, and 13 bases lay in between. This CDR3 has 14 amino acids. Germline assignment: CDR1 MNHNS and CDR2 SASEGT. CDR3 sequence reads: CASSDAGFGEKLFF. Written as DNA, the CDR3 is TGTGCCAGCAGTGACGCGGGGTTTGGAGAAAAACTGTTTTTT.

This chain links TRBV18 with TRBJ1-1, with unresolved D. Looked up from germline, CDR1 is KGHSH and CDR2 is LQKENI. This CDR3 has 13 amino acids. V lost 1 base to trimming and J lost 2 bases, with 5 bases between them. CDR3 sequence (DNA): TGTGCCAGCTCACCACGGCATAACACTGAAGCTTTCTTT. Translating it yields CASSPRHNTEAFF.

Only one count was recorded for this clone. This chain joins TRBV7-3 and TRBJ2-2; TRBD2 matches 10 bases. After removal of 2 bases from V and 7 bases from J, the junction contained 4 bases not matched to a gene. Germline-derived CDR1 and CDR2 are SGHTA and FQGTGA. This CDR3 is built from 15 residues. The CDR3 coding sequence is TGTGCCAGCAGCTTAGGACTAGCGGAAGGCGGGGAGCTGTTTTTT. It yields the protein CASSLGLAEGGELFF.

The V gene is TRBV19, the J gene TRBJ1-2, with D unclear. Germline V gene data show CDR1 as LNHDA and CDR2 as SQIVND (reference sequence). The CDR3 totals 16 residues. Between the trimmed V and J ends, which lost 5 bases and 4 bases, there was a span of 20 bases. As DNA, the CDR3 is TGTGCCAGTAGTTCCGGGGAGGCCGCGGCGGGCTATGGCTACACCTTC. The encoded protein is CASSSGEAAAGYGYTF. The full variable domain, in which reference TRBV19 and TRBJ1-2 provide the parts outside the CDR3, is DGGITQSPKYLFRKEGQNVTLSCEQNLNHDAMYWYRQDPGQGLRLIYYSQIVNDFQKGDIAEGYSVSREKKESFPLTVTSAQKNPTAFYLCASSSGEAAAGYGYTFGSGTRLTVV.